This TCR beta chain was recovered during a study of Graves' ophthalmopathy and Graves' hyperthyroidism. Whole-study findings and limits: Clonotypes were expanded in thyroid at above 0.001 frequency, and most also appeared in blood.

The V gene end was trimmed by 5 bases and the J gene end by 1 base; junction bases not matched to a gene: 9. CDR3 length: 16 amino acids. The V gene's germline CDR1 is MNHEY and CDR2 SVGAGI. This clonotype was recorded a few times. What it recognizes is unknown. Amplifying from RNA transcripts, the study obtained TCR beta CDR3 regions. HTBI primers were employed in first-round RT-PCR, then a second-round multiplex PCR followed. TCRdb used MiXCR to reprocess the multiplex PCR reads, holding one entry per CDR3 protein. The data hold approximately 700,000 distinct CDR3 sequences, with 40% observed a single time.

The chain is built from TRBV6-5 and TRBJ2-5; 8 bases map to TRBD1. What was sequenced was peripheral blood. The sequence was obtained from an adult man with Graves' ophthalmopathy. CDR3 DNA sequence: TGTGCCAGCAGTACGTTCAGGACAGGGTCCCAAGAGACCCAGTACTTC. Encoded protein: CASSTFRTGSQETQYF.